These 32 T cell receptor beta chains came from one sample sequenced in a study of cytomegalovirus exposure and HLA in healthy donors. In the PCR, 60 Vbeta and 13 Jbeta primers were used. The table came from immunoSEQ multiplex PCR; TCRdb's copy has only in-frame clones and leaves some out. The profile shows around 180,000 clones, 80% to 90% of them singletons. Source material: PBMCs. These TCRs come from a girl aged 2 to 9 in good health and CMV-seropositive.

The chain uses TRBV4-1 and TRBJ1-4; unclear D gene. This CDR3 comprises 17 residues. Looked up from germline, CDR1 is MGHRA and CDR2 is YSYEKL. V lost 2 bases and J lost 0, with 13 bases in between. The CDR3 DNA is TGCGCCAGCAGCCAACTTTCTGGGAGATCAACTAATGAAAAACTGTTTTTT. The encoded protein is CASSQLSGRSTNEKLFF.

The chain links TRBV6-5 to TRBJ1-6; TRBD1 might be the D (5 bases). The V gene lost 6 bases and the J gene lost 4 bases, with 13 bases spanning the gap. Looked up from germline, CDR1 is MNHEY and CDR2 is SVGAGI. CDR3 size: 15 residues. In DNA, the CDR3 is TGTGCCAGCAGCCGGCGGAGGGGTTATAATTCACCCCTCCACTTT. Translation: CASSRRRGYNSPLHF.

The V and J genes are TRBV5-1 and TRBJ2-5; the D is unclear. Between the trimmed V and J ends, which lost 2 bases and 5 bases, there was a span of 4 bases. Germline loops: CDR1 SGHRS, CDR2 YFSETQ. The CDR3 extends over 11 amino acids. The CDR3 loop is CASSLEETQYF. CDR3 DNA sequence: TGCGCCAGCAGCTTAGAGGAGACCCAGTACTTC. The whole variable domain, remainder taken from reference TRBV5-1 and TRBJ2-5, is KAGVTQTPRYLIKTRGQQVTLSCSPISGHRSVSWYQQTPGQGLQFLFEYFSETQRNKGNFPGRFSGRQFSNSRSEMNVSTLELGDSALYLCASSLEETQYFGPGTRLLVL.

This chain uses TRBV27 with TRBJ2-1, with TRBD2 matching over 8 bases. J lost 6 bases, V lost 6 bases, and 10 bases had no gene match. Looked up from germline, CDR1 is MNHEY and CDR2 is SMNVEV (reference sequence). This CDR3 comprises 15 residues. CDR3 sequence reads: CASSRGTRWGNEQFF. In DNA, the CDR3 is TGTGCCAGCAGCCGAGGGACTAGATGGGGCAATGAGCAGTTCTTC.

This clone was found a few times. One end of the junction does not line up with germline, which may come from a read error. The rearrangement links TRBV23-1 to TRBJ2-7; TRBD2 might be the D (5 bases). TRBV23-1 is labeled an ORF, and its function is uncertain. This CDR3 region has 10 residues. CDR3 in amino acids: CASSQCGEPF. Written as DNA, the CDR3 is TGCGCCAGCAGTCAATGTGGGGAGCCCTTC.

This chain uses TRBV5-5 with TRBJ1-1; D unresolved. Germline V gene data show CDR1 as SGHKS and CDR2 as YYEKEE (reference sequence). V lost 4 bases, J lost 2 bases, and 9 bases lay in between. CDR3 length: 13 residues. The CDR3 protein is CASSRGVNTEAFF. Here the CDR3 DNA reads TGTGCCAGCAGCCGGGGAGTCAACACTGAAGCTTTCTTT.

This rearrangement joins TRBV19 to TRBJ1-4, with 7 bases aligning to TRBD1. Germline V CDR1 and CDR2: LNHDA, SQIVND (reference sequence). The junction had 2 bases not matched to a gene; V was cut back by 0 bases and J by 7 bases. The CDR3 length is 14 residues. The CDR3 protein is CASSIEHRGEKLFF. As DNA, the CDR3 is TGTGCCAGTAGTATAGAACACAGGGGTGAAAAACTGTTTTTT.

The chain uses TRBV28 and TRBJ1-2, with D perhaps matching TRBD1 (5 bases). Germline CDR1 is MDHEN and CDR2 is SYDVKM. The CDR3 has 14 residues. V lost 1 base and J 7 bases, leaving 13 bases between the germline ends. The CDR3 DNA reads TGTGCCAGCAGTTTATCGGGGGGGGTTGGTGGCTACACCTTC. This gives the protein CASSLSGGVGGYTF.

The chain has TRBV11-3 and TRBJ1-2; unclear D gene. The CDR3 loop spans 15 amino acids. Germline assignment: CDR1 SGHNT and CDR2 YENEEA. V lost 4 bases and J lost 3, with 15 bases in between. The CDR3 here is CASSSREPPHYGYTF. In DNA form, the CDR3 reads TGTGCCAGCAGCTCCCGGGAACCACCTCACTATGGCTACACCTTC.

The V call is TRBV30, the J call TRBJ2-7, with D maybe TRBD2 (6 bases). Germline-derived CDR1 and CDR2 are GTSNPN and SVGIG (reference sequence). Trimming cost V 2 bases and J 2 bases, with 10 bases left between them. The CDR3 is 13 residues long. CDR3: CAWSRGITYEQYF. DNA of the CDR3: TGTGCCTGGAGTCGGGGGATAACCTACGAGCAGTACTTC.

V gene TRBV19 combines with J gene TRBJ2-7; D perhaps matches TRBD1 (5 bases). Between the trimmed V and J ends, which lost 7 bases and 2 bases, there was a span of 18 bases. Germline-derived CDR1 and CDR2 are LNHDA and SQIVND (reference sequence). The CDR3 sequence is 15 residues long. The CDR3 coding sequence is TGTGCCAGTACCGCAGAAACCAGGGCTCCCTACGAGCAGTACTTC. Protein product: CASTAETRAPYEQYF.

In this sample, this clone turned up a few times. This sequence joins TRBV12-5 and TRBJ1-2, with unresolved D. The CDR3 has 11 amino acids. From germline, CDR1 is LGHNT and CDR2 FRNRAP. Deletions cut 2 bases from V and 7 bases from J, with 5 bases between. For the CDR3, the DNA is TGTGCTAGTGGTTTGTGGAGTGGCTACACCTTC. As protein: CASGLWSGYTF.

DNA for the CDR3: TGTGCCAGCAGGGGTAGCGGGAGAACCTACGAGCAGTACTTC. The encoded protein is CASRGSGRTYEQYF. The chain is built from TRBV28 and TRBJ2-7; the match to TRBD2 covers 9 bases. After removal of 6 bases from V and 2 bases from J, the junction contained 5 bases not matched to a gene. The CDR3 covers 14 residues. The germline V gene has CDR1 MDHEN and CDR2 SYDVKM. The entire variable domain, with the rest obtained from reference TRBV28 and TRBJ2-7, is as follows: DVKVTQSSRYLVKRTGEKVFLECVQDMDHENMFWYRQDPGLGLRLIYFSYDVKMKEKGDIPEGYSVSREKKERFSLILESASTNQTSMYLCASRGSGRTYEQYFGPGTRLTVT.

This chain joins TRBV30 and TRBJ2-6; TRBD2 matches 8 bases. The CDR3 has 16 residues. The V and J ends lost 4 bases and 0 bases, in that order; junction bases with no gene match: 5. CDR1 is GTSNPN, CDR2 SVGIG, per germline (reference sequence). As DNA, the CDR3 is TGTGCCTGGAACCTAGCGGGCTTCTCTGGGGCCAACGTCCTGACTTTC. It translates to CAWNLAGFSGANVLTF.

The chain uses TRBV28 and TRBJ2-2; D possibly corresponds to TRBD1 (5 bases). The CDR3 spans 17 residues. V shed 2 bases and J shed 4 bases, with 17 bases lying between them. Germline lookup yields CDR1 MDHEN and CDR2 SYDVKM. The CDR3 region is CASSLGGARVRTGELFF. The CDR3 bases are TGTGCCAGCAGTTTAGGTGGGGCCAGGGTTCGCACCGGGGAGCTGTTTTTT.

CDR3 nucleotides: TGTGCCAGCAGTGAAGTTCACAGGGGCGGCGAGCAGTACTTC. It specifies CASSEVHRGGEQYF. The chain employs TRBV6-1 and TRBJ2-7; 7 bases map to TRBD1. Germline assignment: CDR1 MNHNS and CDR2 SASEGT. CDR3 length: 14 residues. The V and J ends lost 1 base and 6 bases, in that order; junction bases with no gene match: 6.

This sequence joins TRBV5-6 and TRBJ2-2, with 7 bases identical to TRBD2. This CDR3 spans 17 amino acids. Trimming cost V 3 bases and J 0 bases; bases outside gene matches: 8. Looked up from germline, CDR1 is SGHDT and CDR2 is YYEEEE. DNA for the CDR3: TGTGCCAGCAGCTCCCGATGGGGGGGGGCGAACACCGGGGAGCTGTTTTTT. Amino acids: CASSSRWGGANTGELFF. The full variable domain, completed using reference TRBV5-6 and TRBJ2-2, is DAGVTQSPTHLIKTRGQQVTLRCSPKSGHDTVSWYQQALGQGPQFIFQYYEEEERQRGNFPDRFSGHQFPNYSSELNVNALLLGDSALYLCASSSRWGGANTGELFFGEGSRLTVL.

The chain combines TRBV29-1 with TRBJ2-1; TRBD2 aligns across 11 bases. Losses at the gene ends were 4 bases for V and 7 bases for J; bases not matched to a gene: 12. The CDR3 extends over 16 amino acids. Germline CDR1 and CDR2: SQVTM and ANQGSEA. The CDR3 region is CSVAGRLAGWPNEQFF. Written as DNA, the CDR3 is TGCAGCGTTGCGGGGCGACTAGCGGGATGGCCTAATGAGCAGTTCTTC.

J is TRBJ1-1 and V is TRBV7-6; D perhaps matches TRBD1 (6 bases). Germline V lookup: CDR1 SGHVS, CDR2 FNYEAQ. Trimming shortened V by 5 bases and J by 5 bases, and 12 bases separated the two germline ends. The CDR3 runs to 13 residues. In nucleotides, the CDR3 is TGTGCCAGCAGCGGGGGGGGCCATACTGAAGCTTTCTTT. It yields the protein CASSGGGHTEAFF.

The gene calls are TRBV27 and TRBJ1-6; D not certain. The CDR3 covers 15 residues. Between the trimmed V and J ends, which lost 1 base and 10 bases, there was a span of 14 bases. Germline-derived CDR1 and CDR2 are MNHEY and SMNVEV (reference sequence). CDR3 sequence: CASSLYGELYSPLHF. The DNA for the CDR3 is TGTGCCAGCAGTTTATACGGGGAGCTATACTCACCCCTCCACTTT.

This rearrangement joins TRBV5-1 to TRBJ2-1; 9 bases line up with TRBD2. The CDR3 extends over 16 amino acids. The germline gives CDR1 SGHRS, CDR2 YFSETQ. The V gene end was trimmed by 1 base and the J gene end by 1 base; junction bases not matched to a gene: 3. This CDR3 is CASSLRLAESYNEQFF. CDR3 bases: TGCGCCAGCAGCTTGCGACTAGCGGAGTCCTACAATGAGCAGTTCTTC.

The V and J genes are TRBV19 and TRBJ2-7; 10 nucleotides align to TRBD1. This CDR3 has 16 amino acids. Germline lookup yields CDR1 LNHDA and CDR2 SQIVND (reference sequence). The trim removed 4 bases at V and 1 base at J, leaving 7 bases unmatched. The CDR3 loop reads CASSNARDRGSYEQYF. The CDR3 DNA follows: TGTGCCAGTAGTAACGCCCGGGACAGGGGTTCCTACGAGCAGTACTTC.

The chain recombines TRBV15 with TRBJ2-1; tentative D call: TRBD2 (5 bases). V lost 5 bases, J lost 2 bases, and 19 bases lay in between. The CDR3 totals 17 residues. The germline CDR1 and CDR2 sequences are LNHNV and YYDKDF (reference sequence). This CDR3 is CATSRRMEVLAYNEQFF. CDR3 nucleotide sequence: TGTGCCACCAGCCGACGGATGGAGGTCCTAGCCTACAATGAGCAGTTCTTC.

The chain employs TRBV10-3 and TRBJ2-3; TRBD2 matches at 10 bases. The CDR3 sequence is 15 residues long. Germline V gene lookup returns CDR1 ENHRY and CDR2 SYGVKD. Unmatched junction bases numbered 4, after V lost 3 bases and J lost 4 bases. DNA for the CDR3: TGTGCCATCAGTGACTTCACTAGCGGGGCAGATACGCAGTATTTT. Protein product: CAISDFTSGADTQYF.

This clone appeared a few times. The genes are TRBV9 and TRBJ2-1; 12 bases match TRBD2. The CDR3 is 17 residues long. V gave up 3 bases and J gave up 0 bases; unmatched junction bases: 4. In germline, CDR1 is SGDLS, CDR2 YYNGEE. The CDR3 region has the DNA TGTGCCAGCAGCGGACGACTAGCGGGAGACTCCTACAATGAGCAGTTCTTC. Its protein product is CASSGRLAGDSYNEQFF.

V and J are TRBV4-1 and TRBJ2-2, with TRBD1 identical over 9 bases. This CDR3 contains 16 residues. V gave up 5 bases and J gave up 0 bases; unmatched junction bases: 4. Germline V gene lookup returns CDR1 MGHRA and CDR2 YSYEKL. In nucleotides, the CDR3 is TGCGCCAGCAGCACATACAGGGGGCCGAACACCGGGGAGCTGTTTTTT. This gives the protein CASSTYRGPNTGELFF.

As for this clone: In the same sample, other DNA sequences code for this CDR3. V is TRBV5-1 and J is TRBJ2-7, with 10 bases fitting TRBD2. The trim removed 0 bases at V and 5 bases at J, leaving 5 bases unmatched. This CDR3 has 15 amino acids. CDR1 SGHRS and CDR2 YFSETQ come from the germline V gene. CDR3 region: CASSLGLAGVDEQYF. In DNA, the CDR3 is TGCGCCAGCAGCTTGGGGCTAGCGGGAGTCGACGAGCAGTACTTC.

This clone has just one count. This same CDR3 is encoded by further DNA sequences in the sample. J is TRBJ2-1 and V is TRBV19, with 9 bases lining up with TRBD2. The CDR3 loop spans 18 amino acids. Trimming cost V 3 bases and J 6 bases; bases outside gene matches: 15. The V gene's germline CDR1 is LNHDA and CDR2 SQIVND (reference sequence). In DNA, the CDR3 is TGTGCCAGTAGTATCATCGCGGGGCTAGCGGGAAAGGGCAATGAGCAGTTCTTC. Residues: CASSIIAGLAGKGNEQFF.

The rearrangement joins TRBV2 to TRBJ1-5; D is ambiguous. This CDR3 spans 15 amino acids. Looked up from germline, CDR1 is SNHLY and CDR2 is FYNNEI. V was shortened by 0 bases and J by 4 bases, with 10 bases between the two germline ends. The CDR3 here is CASSEALRENQPQHF. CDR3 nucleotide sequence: TGTGCCAGCAGTGAAGCGCTTCGGGAAAATCAGCCCCAGCATTTT.

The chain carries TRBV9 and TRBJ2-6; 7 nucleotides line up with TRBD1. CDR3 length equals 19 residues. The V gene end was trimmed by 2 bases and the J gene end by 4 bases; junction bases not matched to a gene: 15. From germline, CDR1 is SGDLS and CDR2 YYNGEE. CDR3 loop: CASSVLGGASYSGANVLTF. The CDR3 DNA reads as TGTGCCAGCAGCGTTTTAGGGGGCGCAAGTTATTCCGGGGCCAACGTCCTGACTTTC. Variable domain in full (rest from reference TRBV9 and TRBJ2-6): DSGVTQTPKHLITATGQRVTLRCSPRSGDLSVYWYQQSLDQGLQFLIQYYNGEERAKGNILERFSAQQFPDLHSELNLSSLELGDSALYFCASSVLGGASYSGANVLTFGAGSRLTVL.

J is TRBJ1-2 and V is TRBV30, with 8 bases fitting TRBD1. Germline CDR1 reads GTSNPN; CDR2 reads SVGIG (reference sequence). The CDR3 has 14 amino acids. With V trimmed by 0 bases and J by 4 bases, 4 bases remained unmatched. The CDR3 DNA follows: TGTGCCTGGAGTGTGGGGACAGGTCTCTATGGCTACACCTTC. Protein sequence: CAWSVGTGLYGYTF.

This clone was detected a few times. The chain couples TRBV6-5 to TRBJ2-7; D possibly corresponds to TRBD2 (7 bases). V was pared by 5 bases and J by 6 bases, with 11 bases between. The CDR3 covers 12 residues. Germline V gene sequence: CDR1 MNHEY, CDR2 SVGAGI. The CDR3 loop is CASSRRGREQYF. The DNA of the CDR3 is TGTGCCAGCAGTAGGCGGGGGCGCGAGCAGTACTTC.